Only a few counts were recorded for the clone carrying this T cell receptor beta chain. What it binds is unknown. The sample belongs to a study of T-cell memory formation after mild COVID-19. Study-wide findings and caveats: Clones contracting day 15 to 85 were balanced CD4/CD8; later expanders leaned CD4+. The pre-infection memory compartment contained some responding clones, suggesting cross-reactive memory joined.

TCRalpha and TCRbeta libraries used 5'RACE with constant-segment primers and UMIs. A single record per CDR3 protein comes from TCRdb applying MiXCR to the 5' RACE reads. The sample comprises about 150,000 distinct CDR3 sequences, less than 25% of which are singletons, and about 24% rests with the top ten. Trimming cost V 6 bases and J 7 bases; bases outside gene matches: 8. This CDR3 has 14 residues. The germline V gene has CDR1 DFQATT and CDR2 SNEGSKA (reference sequence). The clonotype comes from an adult woman who had mild COVID-19 (a few samples of this study predate the infection). Cell type and time point are not known. Sequenced: PBMCs or a T cell subset sorted from them (not recorded which). The chain has TRBV20-1 and TRBJ2-1, with 11 bases fitting TRBD2. The CDR3 region has the DNA TGCAGTGCCCCCGGGACTAGCGGAGGGAATGAGCAGTTCTTC. This codes for CSAPGTSGGNEQFF.